This T cell receptor beta chain was retrieved from a study of control samples from healthy donors and cancer patients. TCRdb's copy holds only in-frame clones and misses some; the assay was immunoSEQ multiplex PCR. This table has 70,000 to 85,000 clones, around 80% appearing once. Germline V gene sequence: CDR1 SGHNT, CDR2 YYREEE (reference sequence). This CDR3 is built from 14 residues. Trimming cost V 4 bases and J 11 bases; bases outside gene matches: 6. As concerns this clone: This CDR3 is also generated by other DNA sequences in the sample.

The sample taken for sequencing was PBMCs. The clonotype was recovered from a man aged 55 to 70 with head and neck cancer. The chain couples TRBV5-4 to TRBJ2-7; 16 nucleotides match TRBD2. The CDR3 is CASSPGLAGGQEYF. CDR3 DNA sequence: TGTGCCAGCAGCCCGGGACTAGCGGGGGGGCAAGAGTACTTC.